This paragraph covers one TCR beta chain sequence. The antigen it recognizes is unknown. The record has no base qualities; no much larger clone is one base away. TCRbeta CDR3 regions were amplified from genomic DNA using the immunoSEQ Assay, a bias-controlled multiplex PCR. In the source study's methods: The number of nucleated cells in each sample was estimated by amplification of reference gene primers within the assay. Sequence reads were collapsed and filtered to measure the absolute abundance of every unique TCRbeta CDR3 rearrangement. For each sample, productive Simpson clonality was calculated as the square root of Simpson's diversity index across productive rearrangements. TCRdb's version of the immuneACCESS table is confined to in-frame rearrangements and falls short of the full clone set. An unresolved V gene accounts for under half of the shortfall where checked; the remainder is of unknown origin. V and J calls and clone size follow that table, whereas D and trimming were derived from the DNA. Present in this sample are more than 35,000 clones, 80% of which were seen just once. Of the sample, 38% falls within the top ten clones.

The collaborating institutions used their own protocols to collect whole blood in K2EDTA tubes. For TCRbeta analysis, collaborators shipped samples as frozen whole blood, isolated PBMCs, or DNA extracted from either of those sample types. These data are taken from a study of blood T cell repertoires in COVID-19 (dated by TCRdb to between 2020 and 2021). Regarding the research as a whole: The collaborator samples originated in the United States, Italy and Spain and spanned the acute and convalescent phases of COVID-19. The prospective study material was composed of cDNA or gDNA derived from T cells, B-cell-depleted T cells, or PBMCs. The dataset comprised deeply sampled blood TCRbeta repertoires from subjects exposed to, actively infected with, or recovered from COVID-19. The repertoires were made available in a free public database intended to serve as a resource for research on the immune response to SARS-CoV-2. Samples came from the ongoing ImmuneRACE study (first 160 participants) plus 1,254 subjects from 6 global collaborators. Sample metadata almost always included a de-identified subject ID, COVID-19 status, age in years and sex. Where HLA class I and class II types were available, the types were taken from metadata supplied by the sample provider, not from assay-based typing.

V lost 0 bases and J lost 4 bases; the stretch between them is 13 bases long. CDR1 and CDR2 (SGHRS, YFSETQ) derive from the germline V gene. The CDR3 spans 15 residues, from the cysteine through the phenylalanine. CDR3 DNA is the only sequence kept; it has 45 bases, read in frame from the first base. What the work shows at the level of the full study, not this receptor alone: The amount of clinical and demographic metadata varied by source and participant and was provided uncurated.

Sequencing was performed on peripheral blood. The source is a man older than 75 with active or convalescent COVID-19. This receptor chain uses TRBV5-1 and TRBJ2-5; a tentative D call is TRBD2 (5 bases match). The nucleotide sequence reads as follows: TGCGCCAGCAGCTTGGAGCGGACGCATGGAGAGACCCAGTACTTC. The translation is CASSLERTHGETQYF.